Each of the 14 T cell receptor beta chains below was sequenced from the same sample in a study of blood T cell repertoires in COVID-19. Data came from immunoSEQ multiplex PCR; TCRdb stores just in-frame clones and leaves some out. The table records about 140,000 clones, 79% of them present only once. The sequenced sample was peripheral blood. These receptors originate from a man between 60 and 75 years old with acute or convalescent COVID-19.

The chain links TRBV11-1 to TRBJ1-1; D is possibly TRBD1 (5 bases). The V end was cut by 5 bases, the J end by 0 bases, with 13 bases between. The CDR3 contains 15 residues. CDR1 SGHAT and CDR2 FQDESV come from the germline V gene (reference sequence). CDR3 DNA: TGTGCCAGCAGCAGAGGCGGGGGTATGAACACTGAAGCTTTCTTT. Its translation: CASSRGGGMNTEAFF.

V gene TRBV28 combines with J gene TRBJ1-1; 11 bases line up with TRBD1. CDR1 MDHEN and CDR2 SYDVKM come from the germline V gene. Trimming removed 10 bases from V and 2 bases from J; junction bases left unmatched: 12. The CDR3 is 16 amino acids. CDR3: CATSGSDRGPNTEAFF. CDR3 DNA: TGTGCCACCTCAGGGTCGGACAGGGGGCCAAACACTGAAGCTTTCTTT.

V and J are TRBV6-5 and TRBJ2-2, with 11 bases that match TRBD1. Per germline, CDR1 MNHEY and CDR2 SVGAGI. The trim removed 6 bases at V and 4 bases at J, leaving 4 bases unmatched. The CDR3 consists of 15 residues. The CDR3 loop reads CASRLGTGGTGELFF. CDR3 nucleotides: TGTGCCAGCAGGCTCGGGACAGGGGGCACCGGGGAGCTGTTTTTT.

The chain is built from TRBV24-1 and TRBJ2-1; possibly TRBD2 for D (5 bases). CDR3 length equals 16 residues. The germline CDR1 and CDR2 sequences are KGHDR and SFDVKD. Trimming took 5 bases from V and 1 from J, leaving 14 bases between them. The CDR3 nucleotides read TGTGCCACCAGTGTCCCAGTCGGGGAATCCTACAATGAGCAGTTCTTC. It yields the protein CATSVPVGESYNEQFF.

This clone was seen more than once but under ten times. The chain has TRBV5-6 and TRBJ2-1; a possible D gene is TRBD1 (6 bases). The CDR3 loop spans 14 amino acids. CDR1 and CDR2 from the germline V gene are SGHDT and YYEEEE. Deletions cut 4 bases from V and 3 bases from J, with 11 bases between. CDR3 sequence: CASSQGTLYNEQFF. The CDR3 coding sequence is TGTGCCAGCAGCCAGGGGACCCTCTACAATGAGCAGTTCTTC. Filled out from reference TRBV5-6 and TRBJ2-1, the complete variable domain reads DAGVTQSPTHLIKTRGQQVTLRCSPKSGHDTVSWYQQALGQGPQFIFQYYEEEERQRGNFPDRFSGHQFPNYSSELNVNALLLGDSALYLCASSQGTLYNEQFFGPGTRLTVL.

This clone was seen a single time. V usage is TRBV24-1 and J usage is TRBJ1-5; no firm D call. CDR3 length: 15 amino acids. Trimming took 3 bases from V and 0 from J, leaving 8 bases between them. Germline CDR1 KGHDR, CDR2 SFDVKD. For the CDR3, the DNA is TGTGCCACCAGTGATGCGACGGGTAGCAATCAGCCCCAGCATTTT. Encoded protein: CATSDATGSNQPQHF.

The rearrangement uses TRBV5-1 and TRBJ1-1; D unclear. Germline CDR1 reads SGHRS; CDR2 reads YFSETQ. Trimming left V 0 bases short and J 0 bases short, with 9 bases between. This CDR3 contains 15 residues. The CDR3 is CASSLESTMNTEAFF. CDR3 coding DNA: TGCGCCAGCAGCTTGGAAAGCACCATGAACACTGAAGCTTTCTTT. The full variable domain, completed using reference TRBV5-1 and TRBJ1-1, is KAGVTQTPRYLIKTRGQQVTLSCSPISGHRSVSWYQQTPGQGLQFLFEYFSETQRNKGNFPGRFSGRQFSNSRSEMNVSTLELGDSALYLCASSLESTMNTEAFFGQGTRLTVV.

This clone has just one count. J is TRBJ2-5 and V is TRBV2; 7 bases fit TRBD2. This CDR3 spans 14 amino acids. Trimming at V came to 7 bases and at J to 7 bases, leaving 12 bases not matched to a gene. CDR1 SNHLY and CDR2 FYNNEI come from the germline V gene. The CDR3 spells CASTAGTTSGTQYF. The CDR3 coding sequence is TGTGCCAGCACCGCCGGGACTACCTCTGGGACCCAGTACTTC.

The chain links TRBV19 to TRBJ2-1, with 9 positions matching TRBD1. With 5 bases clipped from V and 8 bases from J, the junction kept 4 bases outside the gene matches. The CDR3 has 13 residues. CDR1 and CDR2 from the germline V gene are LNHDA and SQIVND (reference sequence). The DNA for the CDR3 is TGTGCCAGTAGTGACCGGACAGGGGATGAGCAGTTCTTC. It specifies CASSDRTGDEQFF.

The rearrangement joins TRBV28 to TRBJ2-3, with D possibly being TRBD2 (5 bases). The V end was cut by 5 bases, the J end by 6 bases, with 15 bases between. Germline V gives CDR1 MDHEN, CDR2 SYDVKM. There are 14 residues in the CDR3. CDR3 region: CASSLTPAADTQYF. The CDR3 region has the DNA TGTGCCAGCAGTCTTACGCCAGCGGCGGATACGCAGTATTTT.

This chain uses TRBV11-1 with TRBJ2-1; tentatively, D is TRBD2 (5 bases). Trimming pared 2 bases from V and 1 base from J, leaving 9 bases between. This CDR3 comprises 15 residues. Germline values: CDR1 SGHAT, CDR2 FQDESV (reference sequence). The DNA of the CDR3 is TGTGCCAGCAGCTTAAGGCGGGCATCCTACAATGAGCAGTTCTTC. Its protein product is CASSLRRASYNEQFF.

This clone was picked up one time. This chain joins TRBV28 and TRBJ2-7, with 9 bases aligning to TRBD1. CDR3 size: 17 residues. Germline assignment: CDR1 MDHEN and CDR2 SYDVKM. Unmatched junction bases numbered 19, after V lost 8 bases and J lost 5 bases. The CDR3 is CASANAGQGVVEDEQYF. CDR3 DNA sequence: TGTGCCAGCGCCAACGCGGGACAGGGCGTTGTGGAGGACGAGCAGTACTTC.

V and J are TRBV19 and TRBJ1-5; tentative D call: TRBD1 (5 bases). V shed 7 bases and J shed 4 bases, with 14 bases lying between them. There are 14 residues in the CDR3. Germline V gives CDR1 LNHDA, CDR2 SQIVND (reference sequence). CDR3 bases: TGTGCCAGTAAGGTCCCAGGGTCGAATCAGCCCCAGCATTTT. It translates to CASKVPGSNQPQHF.

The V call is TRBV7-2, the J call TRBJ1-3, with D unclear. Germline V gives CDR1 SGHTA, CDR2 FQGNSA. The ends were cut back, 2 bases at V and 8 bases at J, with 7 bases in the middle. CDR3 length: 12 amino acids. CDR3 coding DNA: TGTGCCAGCAGCTTAAACAGCTACACCATATATTTT. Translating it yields CASSLNSYTIYF.